These 22 T cell receptor beta chains came from one sample sequenced in a study of blood T cell repertoires in COVID-19. TCRdb's copy holds only in-frame clones and misses some; the assay was immunoSEQ multiplex PCR. This table holds about 400,000 clones, around 92% found once. The sequencing input was peripheral blood. Every receptor here comes from a man aged 35-49 years with acute or convalescent COVID-19.

The chain has TRBV7-8 and TRBJ2-1; 10 nucleotides align to TRBD2. Per the germline V gene, CDR1 is SGHVS and CDR2 is FQNEAQ. With 5 bases clipped from V and 6 bases from J, the junction kept 10 bases outside the gene matches. The CDR3 is 16 residues long. This chain's CDR3 is CASSPIVPSGSNEQFF. CDR3 in DNA: TGTGCCAGCAGCCCGATAGTGCCTAGCGGGAGCAATGAGCAGTTCTTC.

There are a few counts of this clone. This chain connects TRBV11-2 to TRBJ1-2; weak D call: TRBD1 (6 bases). The V and J ends lost 5 bases and 8 bases respectively, with 21 bases between them. Germline V gene lookup returns CDR1 SGHAT and CDR2 FQNNGV. The CDR3 consists of 15 residues. CDR3: CASSAQGSGAEGYTF. CDR3 coding DNA: TGTGCCAGCAGCGCACAGGGCTCCGGAGCGGAGGGCTACACCTTC.

The chain joins TRBV4-3 to TRBJ1-2, with TRBD1 matching over 8 bases. The CDR3 has 17 residues. Looked up from germline, CDR1 is LGHNA and CDR2 is YSLEER. Unmatched junction bases numbered 8, after V lost 0 bases and J lost 2 bases. The CDR3: CASSQEPTGDKNYGYTF. In DNA, the CDR3 is TGCGCCAGCAGCCAAGAACCGACAGGGGATAAGAACTATGGCTACACCTTC.

The V and J genes are TRBV30 and TRBJ1-6, with D possibly being TRBD1 (5 bases). CDR1 is GTSNPN and CDR2 is SVGIG in the germline V gene (reference sequence). V dropped 6 bases and J dropped 4 bases, with 19 bases sitting between them. CDR3 size: 16 residues. The CDR3 sequence: CACLSDIYVYNSPLHF. CDR3 sequence (DNA): TGTGCCTGCCTCTCGGACATCTATGTTTATAATTCACCCCTCCACTTT.

This clone was found a few times. This chain links TRBV12-3 or TRBV12-4 with TRBJ1-1, with D unclear. This CDR3 region has 13 residues. The V gene lost 3 bases and the J gene lost 4 bases, with 9 bases spanning the gap. In DNA form, the CDR3 reads TGTGCCAGCAGTTTCGGGGTGGGCACTGAAGCTTTCTTT. As protein: CASSFGVGTEAFF.

The CDR3, as DNA: TGTGCCTGGACCTCAACAGAATCTAACACTGAAGCTTTCTTT. Amino acids: CAWTSTESNTEAFF. The J gene is TRBJ1-1, the V gene TRBV30; D ambiguous. CDR1 is GTSNPN, CDR2 SVGIG, per germline (reference sequence). V lost 4 bases, J lost 2 bases, and 14 bases lay in between. CDR3 size: 14 residues.

This clone came up once. The V gene is TRBV28, the J gene TRBJ2-1, with 8 bases lining up with TRBD2. Germline V CDR1 and CDR2: MDHEN, SYDVKM. The CDR3 is 11 amino acids. The J segment lost 12 bases and the V segment lost 4 bases, leaving 2 bases of the junction unmatched. CDR3 DNA sequence: TGTGCCAGCAGTTCCGCGGGGGGGCAGTTCTTC. Translated: CASSSAGGQFF.

This clone was counted a few times. The rearrangement uses TRBV5-5 and TRBJ2-6; 7 bases are shared with TRBD1. The CDR3 extends over 18 amino acids. The germline V gene has CDR1 SGHKS and CDR2 YYEKEE (reference sequence). Trimming cost V 3 bases and J 0 bases; bases outside gene matches: 9. The CDR3 protein is CASSSPGQLNSGANVLTF. CDR3 coding DNA: TGTGCCAGCAGCTCACCGGGACAGCTTAACTCTGGGGCCAACGTCCTGACTTTC. Combining the CDR3 with reference TRBV5-5 and TRBJ2-6 gives the whole variable domain DAGVTQSPTHLIKTRGQQVTLRCSPISGHKSVSWYQQVLGQGPQFIFQYYEKEERGRGNFPDRFSARQFPNYSSELNVNALLLGDSALYLCASSSPGQLNSGANVLTFGAGSRLTVL.

In DNA form, the CDR3 reads TGTGCCAGCAGTTTATGGAGACAGGGGGACACCGGGGAGCTGTTTTTT. As protein: CASSLWRQGDTGELFF. The chain links TRBV28 to TRBJ2-2; 9 bases are shared with TRBD1. Per germline, CDR1 MDHEN and CDR2 SYDVKM. This CDR3 has 16 residues. Unmatched junction bases numbered 2, after V lost 0 bases and J lost 3 bases.

The chain employs TRBV28 and TRBJ1-2; weak D call: TRBD1 (5 bases). The germline V and J ends were trimmed by 7 bases and 4 bases, with 16 bases remaining between them. Germline CDR1 reads MDHEN; CDR2 reads SYDVKM. This CDR3 is 14 amino acids long. CDR3 sequence: CASIPGGDFYGYTF. CDR3 DNA sequence: TGTGCCAGCATCCCTGGGGGGGACTTCTATGGCTACACCTTC.

The chain links TRBV5-4 to TRBJ1-1, with 7 bases identical to TRBD1. Germline trimming cut 6 bases from V and 0 bases from J; bases unmatched to any gene: 11. In germline, CDR1 is SGHNT, CDR2 YYREEE (reference sequence). CDR3 size: 16 residues. In DNA, the CDR3 is TGTGCCAGCAACCCTGGGGGACAGCACATGAACACTGAAGCTTTCTTT. Its protein is CASNPGGQHMNTEAFF.

About this clone: Relative to the germline gene, one junction end is altered; a read error may explain this. The CDR3 loop reads CASRGPIYGYTF. CDR3 bases: TGTGCTAGCAGGGGCCCCATCTATGGCTACACCTTC. The rearrangement links TRBV6-5 to TRBJ1-2; D may be TRBD1 (6 bases). The germline CDR1 and CDR2 sequences are MNHEY and SVGAGI. The CDR3 runs 12 residues.

The J gene is TRBJ1-3, the V gene TRBV19; D not resolved. This CDR3 has 16 residues. CDR1 and CDR2 from the germline V gene are LNHDA and SQIVND (reference sequence). The V end was cut by 4 bases, the J end by 0 bases, with 13 bases between. The CDR3 sequence is CASSSGRGNSGNTIYF. CDR3 sequence (DNA): TGTGCCAGTAGTAGCGGACGGGGAAACTCTGGAAACACCATATATTTT.

The V gene is TRBV5-1, the J gene TRBJ1-1; 7 positions match TRBD1. The V and J ends lost 3 bases and 7 bases, in that order; junction bases with no gene match: 6. Germline CDR1 SGHRS, CDR2 YFSETQ. The length of the CDR3 is 13 residues. CDR3 loop: CASSSTGTDEAFF. DNA for the CDR3: TGCGCCAGCAGCTCGACCGGGACAGATGAAGCTTTCTTT.

This clone was found once. The chain is built from TRBV7-2 and TRBJ2-1, with a weak D call TRBD2 (5 bases). Trimming took off 9 bases at V and 9 bases at J, with 21 bases between the two ends. This CDR3 has 14 residues. The germline gives CDR1 SGHTA, CDR2 FQGNSA. CDR3 amino acids: CASRTGVLPSEQFF. The DNA of the CDR3 is TGTGCCAGTCGAACCGGGGTCCTACCGAGTGAGCAGTTCTTC. Variable domain in full (rest from reference TRBV7-2 and TRBJ2-1): GAGVSQSPSNKVTEKGKDVELRCDPISGHTALYWYRQSLGQGLEFLIYFQGNSAPDKSGLPSDRFSAERTGGSVSTLTIQRTQQEDSAVYLCASRTGVLPSEQFFGPGTRLTVL.

The chain carries TRBV5-6 and TRBJ2-2; TRBD1 is a possible D gene (6 bases). This CDR3 spans 15 amino acids. CDR1 SGHDT and CDR2 YYEEEE come from the germline V gene. The V gene lost 0 bases and the J gene lost 6 bases, with 12 bases spanning the gap. CDR3 DNA sequence: TGTGCCAGCAGCTTGGAACAGGGATGGGCCGGGGAGCTGTTTTTT. Translating it yields CASSLEQGWAGELFF. Looking up the rest from reference TRBV5-6 and TRBJ2-2 gives the full variable domain: DAGVTQSPTHLIKTRGQQVTLRCSPKSGHDTVSWYQQALGQGPQFIFQYYEEEERQRGNFPDRFSGHQFPNYSSELNVNALLLGDSALYLCASSLEQGWAGELFFGEGSRLTVL.

V is TRBV2 and J is TRBJ2-2; D gene unclear. Looked up from germline, CDR1 is SNHLY and CDR2 is FYNNEI. This CDR3 comprises 13 residues. V shed 2 bases and J shed 1 base, with 2 bases lying between them. CDR3 sequence: CASSEQNTGELFF. DNA for the CDR3: TGTGCCAGCAGTGAACAGAACACCGGGGAGCTGTTTTTT.

The chain employs TRBV2 and TRBJ1-2, with a weak D call TRBD1 (6 bases). The CDR3 sequence is 16 residues long. Germline V gene lookup returns CDR1 SNHLY and CDR2 FYNNEI. V was trimmed by 8 bases and J by 1 base, leaving 20 bases between them. CDR3 nucleotide sequence: TGTGCCAGCGGAGAATCACGCGGGGGCAATAACTATGGCTACACCTTC. Translation gives CASGESRGGNNYGYTF. Full variable domain (outside the CDR3, taken from reference TRBV2 and TRBJ1-2): EPEVTQTPSHQVTQMGQEVILRCVPISNHLYFYWYRQILGQKVEFLVSFYNNEISEKSEIFDDQFSVERPDGSNFTLKIRSTKLEDSAMYFCASGESRGGNNYGYTFGSGTRLTVV.

The gene calls are TRBV28 and TRBJ2-7; 8 nucleotides align to TRBD2. Germline CDR1 and CDR2: MDHEN and SYDVKM. The junction had 6 bases not matched to a gene; V was cut back by 3 bases and J by 5 bases. The CDR3 runs 14 residues. CDR3 bases: TGTGCCAGCAGTTTCCAGCGGGAGATTCACGAGCAGTACTTC. Translation: CASSFQREIHEQYF. Filled out from reference TRBV28 and TRBJ2-7, the complete variable domain reads DVKVTQSSRYLVKRTGEKVFLECVQDMDHENMFWYRQDPGLGLRLIYFSYDVKMKEKGDIPEGYSVSREKKERFSLILESASTNQTSMYLCASSFQREIHEQYFGPGTRLTVT.

This clone was picked up one time. The chain carries TRBV6-5 and TRBJ2-3, with 11 positions matching TRBD1. The germline CDR1 and CDR2 sequences are MNHEY and SVGAGI. The CDR3 runs to 14 residues. The CDR3: CASGWTGGSTTQYF. In DNA, the CDR3 is TGTGCGTCGGGCTGGACAGGGGGCTCTACTACGCAGTATTTT.

V is TRBV7-9 and J is TRBJ1-6; D gene unclear. V was pared by 6 bases and J by 2 bases, with 11 bases between. The CDR3 contains 15 residues. Germline values: CDR1 SEHNR, CDR2 FQNEAQ (reference sequence). Here the CDR3 reads CASRKGGPYNSPLHF. DNA for the CDR3: TGTGCCAGCAGGAAAGGAGGGCCCTATAATTCACCCCTCCACTTT.

The chain couples TRBV4-1 to TRBJ2-2, with a possible D match to TRBD1 (5 bases). The CDR3 consists of 15 residues. With 3 bases removed from V and 5 bases from J, the gap between germline ends came to 13 bases. CDR1 MGHRA and CDR2 YSYEKL come from the germline V gene. DNA of the CDR3: TGCGCCAGCAGCCAGACCATACAGGCAACCGGGGAGCTGTTTTTT. Amino acid sequence: CASSQTIQATGELFF.